Presented here are 17 T cell receptor beta chains from one specimen sequenced in a study of cytotoxic CD8 clonotypes in ibrutinib-treated CLL. Measured with immunoSEQ multiplex PCR; TCRdb has only the in-frame clones, and not every one. This table has 150,000 or so clones, approximately 80% appearing once. The material sequenced was PBMCs, taken after 36 months of ibrutinib treatment. These receptors came from a human donor with chronic lymphocytic leukemia.

The chain employs TRBV11-2 and TRBJ1-4; D is ambiguous. The V and J ends lost 2 bases and 7 bases respectively, with 8 bases between them. The CDR3 extends over 13 amino acids. Germline V CDR1 and CDR2: SGHAT, FQNNGV. The DNA of the CDR3 is TGTGCCAGCAGCTTACGGAGCGGTGAAAAACTGTTTTTT. This codes for CASSLRSGEKLFF.

The chain uses TRBV5-6 and TRBJ2-7; D is uncertain. V was trimmed by 7 bases and J by 5 bases, leaving 16 bases between them. This CDR3 is built from 13 residues. CDR1 and CDR2 from the germline V gene are SGHDT and YYEEEE. CDR3 bases: TGTGCCAGCTTAGGTCGCCTAGACCACGAGCAGTACTTC. Translation: CASLGRLDHEQYF.

The V call is TRBV4-1, the J call TRBJ1-4; 9 nucleotides align to TRBD1. The V segment lost 0 bases and the J segment 8 bases; nucleotides outside the gene matches: 4. CDR1 MGHRA and CDR2 YSYEKL come from the germline V gene. This CDR3 contains 15 residues. The CDR3, as DNA: TGCGCCAGCAGCCAAGAGGGACAGGGTGGCGAAAAACTGTTTTTT. This translates into CASSQEGQGGEKLFF.

This chain links TRBV11-2 with TRBJ2-7, with 9 bases lining up with TRBD2. Germline loops: CDR1 SGHAT, CDR2 FQNNGV. This CDR3 comprises 13 residues. With V trimmed by 5 bases and J by 4 bases, 3 bases remained unmatched. The CDR3 DNA reads TGTGCCAGCAGCAAGACTAGCGGATACGAGCAGTACTTC. Encoded protein: CASSKTSGYEQYF. The full variable domain, rest sourced from reference TRBV11-2 and TRBJ2-7, is EAGVAQSPRYKIIEKRQSVAFWCNPISGHATLYWYQQILGQGPKLLIQFQNNGVVDDSQLPKDRFSAERLKGVDSTLKIQPAKLEDSAVYLCASSKTSGYEQYFGPGTRLTVT.

The chain carries TRBV19 and TRBJ2-2; D ambiguous. CDR1 is LNHDA, CDR2 SQIVND, per germline (reference sequence). The CDR3 totals 16 residues. V was shortened by 2 bases and J by 6 bases, with 16 bases between the two germline ends. The CDR3 reads CASSITRQKRSGELFF. The CDR3 nucleotides are TGTGCCAGTAGTATAACTCGTCAGAAACGGTCCGGGGAGCTGTTTTTT. Complete variable domain (other parts from reference TRBV19 and TRBJ2-2): DGGITQSPKYLFRKEGQNVTLSCEQNLNHDAMYWYRQDPGQGLRLIYYSQIVNDFQKGDIAEGYSVSREKKESFPLTVTSAQKNPTAFYLCASSITRQKRSGELFFGEGSRLTVL.

The chain carries TRBV5-1 and TRBJ1-2, with 9 bases that match TRBD1. Unmatched junction bases numbered 10, after V lost 3 bases and J lost 4 bases. The CDR3 is 16 residues long. CDR1 SGHRS and CDR2 YFSETQ come from the germline V gene. The CDR3 bases are TGCGCCAGCAGCTCTACAGCAACAGGGGGCGGCTATGGCTACACCTTC. As protein: CASSSTATGGGYGYTF.

The J gene is TRBJ2-7, the V gene TRBV9; D unresolved. Trimming shortened V by 3 bases and J by 5 bases, and 15 bases separated the two germline ends. The CDR3 totals 14 residues. From germline, CDR1 is SGDLS and CDR2 YYNGEE. CDR3 region: CASSAFDIGNEQYF. The CDR3 nucleotides are TGTGCCAGCAGCGCGTTCGATATCGGTAACGAGCAGTACTTC. The whole variable domain, filled in from reference TRBV9 and TRBJ2-7, reads DSGVTQTPKHLITATGQRVTLRCSPRSGDLSVYWYQQSLDQGLQFLIQYYNGEERAKGNILERFSAQQFPDLHSELNLSSLELGDSALYFCASSAFDIGNEQYFGPGTRLTVT.

This chain joins TRBV19 and TRBJ2-7, with TRBD1 identical over 11 bases. The CDR3 consists of 14 residues. In germline, CDR1 is LNHDA, CDR2 SQIVND (reference sequence). Trimming took 3 bases from V and 4 from J; bases not matched to a gene: 2. The DNA for the CDR3 is TGTGCCAGTAGTATGGGACAGGGGGATTACGAGCAGTACTTC. This translates into CASSMGQGDYEQYF.

This clone was counted a single time. V and J are TRBV10-2 and TRBJ1-5; 10 bases line up with TRBD1. This CDR3 region has 15 residues. In germline, CDR1 is WSHSY, CDR2 SAAADI. J was trimmed by 6 bases and V by 6 bases; bases with no gene match: 8. The CDR3 DNA is TGCGCCAGCAGGAGGGGACAGGGGATCCGTCAGCCCCAGCATTTT. It codes for CASRRGQGIRQPQHF.

The chain recombines TRBV7-2 with TRBJ1-3; D is unresolved. CDR3 length equals 14 residues. The germline V and J ends were trimmed by 5 bases and 0 bases, with 8 bases remaining between them. Germline loops: CDR1 SGHTA, CDR2 FQGNSA. CDR3 DNA: TGTGCCAGCAGCCAGGCCTTCTCTGGAAACACCATATATTTT. Translating gives CASSQAFSGNTIYF.

The chain has TRBV6-5 and TRBJ2-3; the match to TRBD1 covers 10 bases. Germline CDR1 is MNHEY and CDR2 is SVGAGI. The junction had 8 bases not matched to a gene; V was cut back by 2 bases and J by 9 bases. The CDR3 has 15 residues. CDR3 sequence (DNA): TGTGCCAGCAGTTACGGACAGGGGGTTTTAGAGACGCAGTATTTT. Protein product: CASSYGQGVLETQYF.

This CDR3 is CASMGLNTEAFF. CDR3 nucleotide sequence: TGCGCCAGCATGGGATTAAACACTGAAGCTTTCTTT. V is TRBV10-2 and J is TRBJ1-1; D remains unclear. CDR3 length: 12 residues. CDR1 is WSHSY and CDR2 is SAAADI in the germline V gene. Trimming stripped 7 bases from V and 2 bases from J, with 8 bases between.

V usage is TRBV29-1 and J usage is TRBJ2-7; 13 bases map to TRBD2. Trimming cost V 6 bases and J 7 bases; bases outside gene matches: 6. Looked up from germline, CDR1 is SQVTM and CDR2 is ANQGSEA. CDR3 length equals 13 residues. This chain's CDR3 is CSVSGLAGVEQYF. CDR3 in DNA: TGCAGCGTCTCAGGACTAGCGGGAGTAGAGCAGTACTTC.

The chain is built from TRBV10-3 and TRBJ1-2; D uncertain. The germline CDR1 and CDR2 sequences are ENHRY and SYGVKD. V was pared by 2 bases and J by 4 bases, with 8 bases between. This CDR3 comprises 13 residues. CDR3 sequence reads: CAISERPSYGYTF. The CDR3 DNA sequence: TGTGCCATCAGTGAGCGACCGAGCTATGGCTACACCTTC.

The chain recombines TRBV7-3 with TRBJ2-5; D remains unclear. CDR1 and CDR2 from the germline V gene are SGHTA and FQGTGA. This CDR3 has 14 residues. Trimming removed 0 bases at V and 0 bases at J, with 5 bases between. CDR3 coding DNA: TGTGCCAGCAGCTTAACCGGGTACCAAGAGACCCAGTACTTC. Translated, it gives CASSLTGYQETQYF.

This clone was seen just once. This chain joins TRBV28 and TRBJ1-5; tentatively, D is TRBD1 (5 bases). The length of the CDR3 is 21 residues. V lost 1 base and J lost 2, with 27 bases in between. Germline-derived CDR1 and CDR2 are MDHEN and SYDVKM. The CDR3 DNA reads TGTGCCAGCAGTTTATTTTGGGGTCCGGGACTCCTCCCCGGGCGCAATCAGCCCCAGCATTTT. Translating gives CASSLFWGPGLLPGRNQPQHF.

The chain is built from TRBV7-9 and TRBJ2-1; no clear D gene. Trimming stripped 5 bases from V and 3 bases from J, with 8 bases between. The CDR3 is made up of 13 amino acids. CDR1 is SEHNR, CDR2 FQNEAQ, per germline (reference sequence). CDR3 sequence: CASSPPSYNEQFF. The CDR3 DNA sequence: TGTGCCAGCAGCCCGCCTAGCTACAATGAGCAGTTCTTC.